A single sample is the source of the 9 T cell receptor beta chains below, sequenced in a study of cytotoxic CD8 clonotypes in ibrutinib-treated CLL. Profiling relied on immunoSEQ multiplex PCR, and the TCRdb table lists in-frame clones only, not all of them. This sample yields around 15,000 clones, of which around 81% are seen a single time; about 18% belongs to the top ten. This specimen consisted of PBMCs, obtained before ibrutinib treatment. The source is a human donor with chronic lymphocytic leukemia.

The genes are TRBV30 and TRBJ2-1; 8 bases agree with TRBD2. The CDR3 extends over 16 amino acids. V shed 0 bases, J shed 7 bases, and the junction held 11 bases outside the gene matches. The V gene's germline CDR1 is GTSNPN and CDR2 SVGIG (reference sequence). The DNA of the CDR3 is TGTGCCTGGAGTGTCGGTCGGCGGGAGGTGTTTAATGAGCAGTTCTTC. It translates to CAWSVGRREVFNEQFF.

This clone occurred a few times. The chain uses TRBV19 and TRBJ1-5; perhaps TRBD1 as D (6 bases). CDR3 length: 14 amino acids. Germline V lookup: CDR1 LNHDA, CDR2 SQIVND (reference sequence). The V end was cut by 3 bases, the J end by 5 bases, with 11 bases between. The CDR3 loop is CASSMWTADQPQHF. The CDR3 DNA sequence: TGTGCCAGTAGTATGTGGACAGCCGATCAGCCCCAGCATTTT.

The J gene is TRBJ2-2, the V gene TRBV7-2; D tentatively reads TRBD1 or TRBD2 (6 bases each). This CDR3 has 15 amino acids. Per the germline V gene, CDR1 is SGHTA and CDR2 is FQGNSA. The V end was cut by 2 bases, the J end by 4 bases, with 11 bases between. The CDR3 protein is CASSLPGAPTGELFF. The CDR3 DNA follows: TGTGCCAGCAGCTTACCGGGGGCTCCCACCGGGGAGCTGTTTTTT.

The J gene is TRBJ2-7, the V gene TRBV5-1; no firm D call. Germline lookup yields CDR1 SGHRS and CDR2 YFSETQ. V gave up 0 bases and J gave up 5 bases, with 15 bases separating them. This CDR3 is 15 amino acids long. DNA of the CDR3: TGCGCCAGCAGCTTGGCCGACCGGGCGATCAACGAGCAGTACTTC. Its protein product is CASSLADRAINEQYF.

The chain has TRBV28 and TRBJ1-1, with D unresolved. V lost 5 bases and J lost 11, with 18 bases in between. Germline V CDR1 and CDR2: MDHEN, SYDVKM. The CDR3 runs 13 residues. The CDR3 sequence is CASSPPTTFEAFF. The CDR3 nucleotides are TGTGCCAGCAGTCCCCCTACGACGTTTGAGGCTTTCTTT.

V gene TRBV19 combines with J gene TRBJ1-1; maybe TRBD1 (5 bases). Trimming pared 7 bases from V and 0 bases from J, leaving 12 bases between. This CDR3 has 14 amino acids. In germline, CDR1 is LNHDA, CDR2 SQIVND (reference sequence). For the CDR3, the DNA is TGTGCCAGTAACGATGGGGGATTGAACACTGAAGCTTTCTTT. It yields the protein CASNDGGLNTEAFF.

The gene calls are TRBV9 and TRBJ2-7; TRBD1 might be the D (6 bases). CDR1 SGDLS and CDR2 YYNGEE come from the germline V gene. The CDR3 is 17 amino acids. The ends were cut back, 3 bases at V and 0 bases at J, with 19 bases in the middle. The CDR3 DNA reads as TGTGCCAGCAGCGATCCAGAGCAGGGGTCGAGCTCCTACGAGCAGTACTTC. Its translation is CASSDPEQGSSSYEQYF.

The chain carries TRBV6-6 and TRBJ1-5; 9 nucleotides agree with TRBD1. Germline CDR1 is MNHNY and CDR2 is SVGAGI (reference sequence). J was trimmed by 6 bases and V by 4 bases; bases with no gene match: 7. This CDR3 is 15 amino acids long. The CDR3 region is CASSLPGQGGQPQHF. In DNA, the CDR3 is TGTGCCAGCAGTTTGCCGGGACAGGGAGGTCAGCCCCAGCATTTT.

This clone was seen just once. The chain couples TRBV20-1 to TRBJ2-5; D not certain. CDR1 is DFQATT and CDR2 is SNEGSKA in the germline V gene (reference sequence). V shed 7 bases and J shed 5 bases, with 11 bases lying between them. This CDR3 is built from 11 residues. The CDR3 sequence: CSGFYKETQYF. In nucleotides, the CDR3 is TGCAGTGGATTTTACAAGGAGACCCAGTACTTC.